This TCR beta chain appears in the sequencing data of a study of shared clonotypes between healthy human individuals. The table came from immunoSEQ multiplex PCR; TCRdb's copy has only in-frame clones and leaves some out. The sample carries about 2 million clones, 95% recorded once. Trimming removed 0 bases at V and 1 base at J, with 10 bases between. CDR1 and CDR2 from the germline V gene are SGHRS and YFSETQ. The CDR3 loop spans 15 amino acids. The rearrangement links TRBV5-1 to TRBJ1-1; D is possibly TRBD1 (5 bases). The sample comprised naive CD4+ T cells sorted from blood. The sample's subset: CD45RA+ positively selected. This TCR derives from a man younger than 30 in good health. CDR3 in DNA: TGCGCCAGCAGCTTGGACGGGACGGGGAACACTGAAGCTTTCTTT. Its protein product is CASSLDGTGNTEAFF.